This T cell receptor beta chain is from a study of blood T cell repertoires in COVID-19. Study at large: The origin of the acute and convalescent COVID-19 samples was the United States, Italy and Spain. Sample material is recorded as cDNA or gDNA derived from T cells, B-cell-depleted T cells, or PBMCs.

The V end was cut by 4 bases, the J end by 7 bases, with 23 bases between. Germline V lookup: CDR1 SGHRS, CDR2 YFSETQ. The CDR3 length is 16 residues. Per the original data handling: From reference gene primer amplification, estimates of nucleated cell counts were derived. The assay was immunoSEQ multiplex PCR, and TCRdb's table has in-frame clones only and misses some. That table gives V, J and clone size, and the DNA gave D and trimming. The data hold about 110,000 clones, with over 65% observed a single time. This receptor was obtained from a woman in her thirties or forties with acute or convalescent COVID-19. The sample was peripheral blood. V is TRBV5-1 and J is TRBJ1-2; D is unclear. DNA for the CDR3: TGCGCCAGCAGCCTCGGTAGAGGGTTCCTGGAACGTGGCTACACCTTC. It codes for CASSLGRGFLERGYTF.